This T cell receptor (beta chain) comes out of a study of T cell responses to AZD1222 COVID-19 vaccine. Study results and limitations: Possibly, clonal diversity was underestimated; donors were largely white British and included more females.

This CDR3 contains 14 residues. Germline-derived CDR1 and CDR2 are SGHTA and FQGNSA. V was clipped by 2 bases and J by 0 bases, with 8 bases between them. Measured with immunoSEQ multiplex PCR; TCRdb has only the in-frame clones, and not every one. The sample comprises 70,000 to 80,000 clones, roughly 80% of which are singletons, and around 50% rests with the top ten. As for this clone: The antigen is unknown.

This sequence joins TRBV7-2 and TRBJ2-7; D is undetermined. The specimen was peripheral blood, collected 28 days after the second AZD1222 dose. The TCR was taken from an adult who received the AZD1222 COVID-19 vaccine. The CDR3 DNA reads as TGTGCCAGCAGCTTATTACACAGCTCCTACGAGCAGTACTTC. Its protein is CASSLLHSSYEQYF.